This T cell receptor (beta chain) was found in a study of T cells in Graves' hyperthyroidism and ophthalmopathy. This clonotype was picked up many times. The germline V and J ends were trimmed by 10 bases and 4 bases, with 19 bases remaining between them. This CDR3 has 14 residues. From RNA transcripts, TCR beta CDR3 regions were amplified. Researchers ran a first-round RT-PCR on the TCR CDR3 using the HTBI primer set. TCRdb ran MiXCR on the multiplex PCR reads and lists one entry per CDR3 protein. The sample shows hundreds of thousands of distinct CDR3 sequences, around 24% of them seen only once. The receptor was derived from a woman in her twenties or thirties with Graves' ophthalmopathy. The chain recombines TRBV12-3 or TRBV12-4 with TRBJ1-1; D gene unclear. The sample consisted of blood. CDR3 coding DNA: TGTGCCATAAACCAGGCTTTGATTGGCACTGAAGCTTTCTTT. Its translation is CAINQALIGTEAFF.